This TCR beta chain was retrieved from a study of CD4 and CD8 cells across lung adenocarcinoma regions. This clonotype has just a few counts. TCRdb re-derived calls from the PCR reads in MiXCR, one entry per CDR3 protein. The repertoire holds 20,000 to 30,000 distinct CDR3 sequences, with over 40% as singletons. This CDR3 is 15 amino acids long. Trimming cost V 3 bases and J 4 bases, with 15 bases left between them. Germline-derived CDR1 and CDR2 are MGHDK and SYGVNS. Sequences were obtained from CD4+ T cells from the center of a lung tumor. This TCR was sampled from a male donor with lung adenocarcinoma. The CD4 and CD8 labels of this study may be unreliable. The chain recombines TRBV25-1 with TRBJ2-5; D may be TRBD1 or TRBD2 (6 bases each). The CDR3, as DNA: TGTGCCAGCAGTGATCCTAGGGGGGCCGGAGAGACCCAGTACTTC. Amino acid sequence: CASSDPRGAGETQYF.